The 21 T cell receptor beta chains below were found in one sample sequenced in a study of T-cell memory formation after mild COVID-19. TCRdb reprocessed the 5' RACE reads via MiXCR and lists one record per CDR3 protein. The sample carries 400,000 to 550,000 distinct CDR3 sequences, around 25% recorded once. Source material: PBMCs or a T cell subset sorted from them (not recorded which). The receptors derive from an adult woman who had mild COVID-19 (a few samples of this study predate the infection). Cell type and time point are not known.

The rearrangement joins TRBV5-1 to TRBJ2-7; no reliable D call. CDR3 length: 13 residues. CDR1 is SGHRS and CDR2 is YFSETQ in the germline V gene. Trimming removed 3 bases from V and 3 bases from J, with 10 bases in between. The chain's CDR3 is CASSSFANYEQYF. The CDR3 DNA is TGCGCCAGCAGCTCCTTTGCTAACTACGAGCAGTACTTC.

This clonotype was seen a few times. The chain couples TRBV7-9 to TRBJ2-5; TRBD2 matches at 14 bases. Germline CDR1 SEHNR, CDR2 FQNEAQ (reference sequence). The CDR3 loop spans 16 amino acids. V was pared by 5 bases and J by 1 base, with 3 bases of the junction left unmatched. The CDR3 DNA sequence: TGTGCCAGCAGCCGGACTAGCGGGAGGTCCCAAGAGACCCAGTACTTC. Translating it yields CASSRTSGRSQETQYF.

This clonotype has a handful of counts. The gene calls are TRBV4-1 and TRBJ2-7; a weak D match, TRBD1 (5 bases). The CDR3 consists of 15 residues. Germline CDR1 and CDR2: MGHRA and YSYEKL. Trimming pared 1 base from V and 3 bases from J, leaving 13 bases between. For the CDR3, the DNA is TGCGCCAGCAGCCAAGCCTGGCCAGGGCTCTACGAGCAGTACTTC. Translated: CASSQAWPGLYEQYF.

A few counts support this clonotype. This rearrangement joins TRBV3-1 to TRBJ2-7; TRBD1 is a possible D gene (6 bases). The CDR3 length is 14 residues. V was trimmed by 2 bases and J by 5 bases, leaving 13 bases between them. The germline V gene has CDR1 LGHDT and CDR2 YNNKEL (reference sequence). CDR3 loop: CASSQHTGTHEQYF. For the CDR3, the DNA is TGTGCCAGCAGCCAACACACAGGGACCCACGAGCAGTACTTC.

V gene TRBV15 combines with J gene TRBJ2-3, with a possible D match to TRBD2 (5 bases). This CDR3 has 14 amino acids. Germline CDR1 reads LNHNV; CDR2 reads YYDKDF (reference sequence). The germline V and J ends were trimmed by 0 bases and 6 bases, with 10 bases remaining between them. CDR3 nucleotides: TGTGCCACCAGCAGAGATTTCGGGGTTGATACGCAGTATTTT. As protein: CATSRDFGVDTQYF.

This clonotype was detected many times. The V and J genes are TRBV11-3 and TRBJ2-1; D may be TRBD1 or TRBD2 (6 bases each). V was clipped by 2 bases and J by 7 bases, with 12 bases between them. In germline, CDR1 is SGHNT, CDR2 YENEEA. The CDR3 totals 14 residues. In nucleotides, the CDR3 is TGTGCCAGCAGCTTACTGAGGGGGAGGAATGAGCAGTTCTTC. This encodes CASSLLRGRNEQFF. Full variable domain (remainder filled in from reference TRBV11-3 and TRBJ2-1): EAGVVQSPRYKIIEKKQPVAFWCNPISGHNTLYWYLQNLGQGPELLIRYENEEAVDDSQLPKDRFSAERLKGVDSTLKIQPAELGDSAVYLCASSLLRGRNEQFFGPGTRLTVL.

In this sample, this clonotype turned up a few times. The chain employs TRBV19 and TRBJ1-1, with D unresolved. V lost 0 bases and J lost 3, with 14 bases in between. CDR1 and CDR2 (germline): LNHDA, SQIVND (reference sequence). The CDR3 loop spans 16 amino acids. The CDR3 loop reads CASSIEGSLVDTEAFF. The DNA of the CDR3 is TGTGCCAGTAGTATAGAGGGCAGCCTCGTCGACACTGAAGCTTTCTTT. The whole variable domain, remainder taken from reference TRBV19 and TRBJ1-1, is DGGITQSPKYLFRKEGQNVTLSCEQNLNHDAMYWYRQDPGQGLRLIYYSQIVNDFQKGDIAEGYSVSREKKESFPLTVTSAQKNPTAFYLCASSIEGSLVDTEAFFGQGTRLTVV.

This clonotype was recorded a few times. The chain uses TRBV20-1 and TRBJ1-2; no firm D call. Trimming stripped 5 bases from V and 0 bases from J, with 7 bases between. Germline-derived CDR1 and CDR2 are DFQATT and SNEGSKA (reference sequence). The CDR3 has 12 residues. For the CDR3, the DNA is TGCAGTGCTGAGGCTTCTAACTATGGCTACACCTTC. It translates to CSAEASNYGYTF.

This clonotype was seen a few times. The chain recombines TRBV10-3 with TRBJ2-3; D perhaps matches TRBD2 (5 bases). The germline V and J ends were trimmed by 3 bases and 2 bases, with 9 bases remaining between them. CDR3 size: 14 residues. Germline V CDR1 and CDR2: ENHRY, SYGVKD. The CDR3 DNA follows: TGTGCCATCAGTGAACTAGAGACCACAGATACGCAGTATTTT. This translates into CAISELETTDTQYF.

This clonotype was recorded many times. The chain combines TRBV27 with TRBJ2-5, with a weak D call TRBD1 (6 bases). V lost 7 bases and J 1 base, leaving 10 bases between the germline ends. The CDR3 loop spans 13 amino acids. Germline assignment: CDR1 MNHEY and CDR2 SMNVEV (reference sequence). The CDR3 spells CASMGHFQETQYF. The CDR3, as DNA: TGTGCCAGCATGGGACACTTCCAAGAGACCCAGTACTTC.

The chain carries TRBV24-1 and TRBJ2-5, with D uncertain. CDR1 KGHDR and CDR2 SFDVKD come from the germline V gene. This CDR3 has 14 residues. V dropped 4 bases and J dropped 5 bases, with 13 bases sitting between them. The CDR3 sequence is CATSEPREKETQYF. The CDR3, as DNA: TGTGCCACCAGTGAACCGCGCGAAAAGGAGACCCAGTACTTC.

This clonotype was detected once. This chain uses TRBV5-5 with TRBJ1-4, with 9 bases matching TRBD1. The CDR3 covers 15 residues. V gave up 4 bases and J gave up 4 bases; unmatched junction bases: 5. Germline assignment: CDR1 SGHKS and CDR2 YYEKEE (reference sequence). The DNA for the CDR3 is TGTGCCAGCAGCGGATGGACAGGGGATAATGAAAAACTGTTTTTT. It yields the protein CASSGWTGDNEKLFF. The full variable domain, with the rest looked up from reference TRBV5-5 and TRBJ1-4, is DAGVTQSPTHLIKTRGQQVTLRCSPISGHKSVSWYQQVLGQGPQFIFQYYEKEERGRGNFPDRFSARQFPNYSSELNVNALLLGDSALYLCASSGWTGDNEKLFFGSGTQLSVL.

This clonotype was counted a few times. J is TRBJ1-1 and V is TRBV7-2; D gene ambiguous. CDR3 size: 15 residues. Trimming cost V 2 bases and J 4 bases, with 14 bases left between them. The germline V gene encodes CDR1 SGHTA and CDR2 FQGNSA. The CDR3 DNA sequence: TGTGCCAGCAGCTTAAGGGTAACCGCCGGCACTGAAGCTTTCTTT. This translates into CASSLRVTAGTEAFF.

This clonotype has just a few counts. The V call is TRBV24-1, the J call TRBJ2-2, with TRBD1 identical over 10 bases. V trimming: 1 base; J trimming: 0 bases; junction bases outside the gene matches: 4. The germline gives CDR1 KGHDR, CDR2 SFDVKD. This CDR3 is 18 amino acids long. In nucleotides, the CDR3 is TGTGCCACCAGTGATTTAGAGACAGGGGGCGCGAACACCGGGGAGCTGTTTTTT. Residues: CATSDLETGGANTGELFF.

This clonotype has just a few counts. The CDR3 loop reads CAIKEMERYF. The DNA for the CDR3 is TGTGCCATCAAAGAGATGGAAAGGTACTTC. The V call is TRBV10-3, the J call TRBJ2-7, with D uncertain. Germline-derived CDR1 and CDR2 are ENHRY and SYGVKD. This CDR3 is 10 amino acids long. Trimming removed 7 bases at V and 12 bases at J, with 13 bases between.

The V gene is TRBV9, the J gene TRBJ2-3; D is possibly TRBD2 (6 bases). Trimming removed 0 bases from V and 0 bases from J, with 11 bases in between. CDR1 is SGDLS and CDR2 is YYNGEE in the germline V gene. This CDR3 spans 16 amino acids. CDR3 DNA: TGTGCCAGCAGCGTAGGAGGGACTTTTAGCACAGATACGCAGTATTTT. It encodes CASSVGGTFSTDTQYF.

This clonotype has a count of ten or more. The chain uses TRBV7-3 and TRBJ2-1; 10 bases agree with TRBD1. The germline CDR1 and CDR2 sequences are SGHTA and FQGTGA. Trimming took 5 bases from V and 15 from J; bases not matched to a gene: 16. CDR3 length: 15 residues. CDR3 sequence reads: CASSKTGGSAGVVFF. CDR3 bases: TGTGCCAGCAGCAAGACAGGGGGCTCAGCGGGAGTGGTGTTCTTC.

This clonotype was found a few times. The chain employs TRBV12-3 or TRBV12-4 and TRBJ2-2; tentatively, D is TRBD1 or TRBD2 (5 bases each). The CDR3 sequence is 14 residues long. Trimming pared 11 bases from V and 7 bases from J, leaving 20 bases between. The CDR3 reads CALGVVGGSGELFF. The CDR3 nucleotides read TGTGCCCTGGGGGTAGTGGGTGGGAGCGGGGAGCTGTTTTTT.

This clonotype was observed at least ten times. The chain combines TRBV7-6 with TRBJ2-3; perhaps D is TRBD1 or TRBD2 (5 bases each). CDR1 and CDR2 (germline): SGHVS, FNYEAQ. Trimming pared 8 bases from V and 2 bases from J, leaving 17 bases between. The CDR3 runs to 15 residues. The CDR3 region has the DNA TGTGCCAGCGGGGGACGGGGTCAGACCACAGATACGCAGTATTTT. This encodes CASGGRGQTTDTQYF.

In this sample, this clonotype turned up a few times. This chain joins TRBV24-1 and TRBJ2-6; the match to TRBD1 covers 7 bases. J was trimmed by 9 bases and V by 6 bases; bases with no gene match: 10. The germline V gene encodes CDR1 KGHDR and CDR2 SFDVKD. The CDR3 contains 15 residues. CDR3: CATSPTSGQSNVLTF. The CDR3 DNA follows: TGTGCCACCAGTCCTACTTCGGGACAGAGCAACGTCCTGACTTTC.

The genes are TRBV7-9 and TRBJ2-5, with a possible D match to TRBD1 (6 bases). This CDR3 comprises 14 residues. V shed 4 bases and J shed 2 bases, with 11 bases lying between them. CDR1 SEHNR and CDR2 FQNEAQ come from the germline V gene (reference sequence). The CDR3 nucleotides read TGTGCCAGCAGCTCCTACAGGGAACAAGAGACCCAGTACTTC. Translated: CASSSYREQETQYF. Drawing the rest from reference TRBV7-9 and TRBJ2-5, the complete variable domain is DTGVSQNPRHKITKRGQNVTFRCDPISEHNRLYWYRQTLGQGPEFLTYFQNEAQLEKSRLLSDRFSAERPKGSFSTLEIQRTEQGDSAMYLCASSSYREQETQYFGPGTRLLVL.